A selection of T cell receptor beta chains follows, all from one sample in a study of T cell repertoires in cytomegalovirus infection. TCRdb processed the reads anew with MiXCR; each CDR3 protein has one entry. The table includes 150,000 to 200,000 distinct CDR3 sequences, 28% detected once. Sequenced input: PBMCs. These receptors were taken from a human donor in good health (CMV status not recorded). Some clones in this sample may be carry-over from other donors' samples. CDR3s include the opening cysteine and the closing phenylalanine or tryptophan. D genes are given only for firm matches. For some rows the clone size is stated as once, few or many, or as a class when expanded; others skip it.

>many|TRBJ1-6|.|TRBV25-1
TGTGCCAGCAGCCCAATGGTAGGGGATTCACCCCTCCACTTT
CASSPMVGDSPLHF
>few|TRBJ1-6|.|TRBV10-3
TGTGCCATCAGTGAGTCGCGGCAGGGAGGTTCACCCCTCCACTTT
CAISESRQGGSPLHF
>.|TRBJ2-7|.|TRBV19
TGTGCCAGTAGTAGGCAGGGGAGCCACGAGCAGTACTTC
CASSRQGSHEQYF
>.|TRBJ1-5|TRBD1|TRBV12-3/TRBV12-4
TGTGCCAGCAGAAGGACAGGGTATCAGCCCCAGCATTTT
CASRRTGYQPQHF
>.|TRBJ2-7|.|TRBV2
TGTGCCAGCACCGGCGGGGGCATGGTCGAGCAGTACTTC
CASTGGGMVEQYF
>.|TRBJ1-1|.|TRBV11-2
TGTGCCAGCAGCTTAAGGTGGGGGGGGGACACTGAAGCTTTCTTT
CASSLRWGGDTEAFF
>.|TRBJ2-3|.|TRBV6-5
TGTGCCAGCAGTCGCGGCACAGATACGCAGTATTTT
CASSRGTDTQYF
>many|TRBJ2-3|TRBD2|TRBV7-2
TGTGCCAGCAGCCCTCATCGGGAGCGGGGGACAGATACGCAGTATTTT
CASSPHRERGTDTQYF
>few|TRBJ2-7|TRBD1|TRBV6-1
TGTGCCAGCAGTGGACAGGGTTCGGCCTACGAGCAGTACTTC
CASSGQGSAYEQYF
>.|TRBJ2-1|.|TRBV9
TGTGCCAGCAGCGTAGAGGGCCGACGCAATGAGCAGTTCTTC
CASSVEGRRNEQFF
>.|TRBJ2-1|TRBD1|TRBV19
TGTGCCAGTAGTATGGACAGGGCGCTTAGAAATGAGCAGTTCTTC
CASSMDRALRNEQFF
>.|TRBJ2-7|.|TRBV14
TGTGCCAGCAGCCAAGATCGAGGCCGTCACTACGAGCAGTACTTC
CASSQDRGRHYEQYF
>many|TRBJ2-5|TRBD1|TRBV7-2
TGTGCCAGCAGCCCCTGGACAGGGTCGGAGACCCAGTACTTC
CASSPWTGSETQYF
>.|TRBJ2-1|TRBD2|TRBV6-1
TGTGCCAGCAGCCTAGCGGGGGTTCCCAATGAGCAGTTCTTC
CASSLAGVPNEQFF
>.|TRBJ1-1|.|TRBV15
TGTGCCACGTCGCCGGGACTAATGAACACTGAAGCTTTCTTT
CATSPGLMNTEAFF
>.|TRBJ2-5|TRBD2|TRBV9
TGTGCCAGCAGCCAGCGGGACGGAAAAGAGACCCAGTACTTC
CASSQRDGKETQYF
>many|TRBJ1-2|.|TRBV7-2
TGTGCCAGCAGCCCTATTACAGGGAACTATGGCTACACCTTC
CASSPITGNYGYTF
>few|TRBJ2-1|.|TRBV6-5
TGTGCCAGCAGTTACGATCCTCGTGGTCTGGCCGGCGCCTACAATGAGCAGTTCTTC
CASSYDPRGLAGAYNEQFF
>.|TRBJ1-1|.|TRBV5-1
TGCGCCAGCAGCTTGGAGGCGAGCCTCGGAGCTTTCTTT
CASSLEASLGAFF
>.|TRBJ1-6|.|TRBV11-2
TGTGCCAGCAGCCCCAGTGGGTACTCACCCCTCCACTTT
CASSPSGYSPLHF
>.|TRBJ2-7|.|TRBV7-8
TGTGCCAGCAGCGACCCCGGGGCGAGCTCCTACGAGCAGTACTTC
CASSDPGASSYEQYF
>few|TRBJ2-2|.|TRBV10-3
TGTGCCATCAGTGAAACTGGACTAACGAACACCGGGGAGCTGTTTTTT
CAISETGLTNTGELFF
>.|TRBJ2-7|.|TRBV5-1
TGCGCTAGCAGCTTGGAGTGGAGTCACTACGAGCAGTACTTC
CASSLEWSHYEQYF
>.|TRBJ2-5|.|TRBV5-1
TGCGCCAGCAGCTTGGACTCCTCAGCGACCCAGTACTTC
CASSLDSSATQYF
>few|TRBJ2-1|.|TRBV7-2
TGTGCCAGCAGCTTAGTCCAGGGGGGGTCCCTGGGGCAGTTCTTC
CASSLVQGGSLGQFF
>.|TRBJ1-1|.|TRBV29-1
TGCAGCGTTGATCACCGACACACTGAAGCTTTCTTT
CSVDHRHTEAFF
>.|TRBJ2-1|TRBD1|TRBV29-1
TGCAGCCGTGGCGGGACAGGGGAAGGAGGTGAGCAGTTCTTC
CSRGGTGEGGEQFF
>few|TRBJ2-3|TRBD1|TRBV6-5
TGTGCCAGCAGTACCGGGACAGGACTAGATACGCAGTATTTT
CASSTGTGLDTQYF
>.|TRBJ2-5|.|TRBV11-2
TGTGCCAGCAGCTTAGAGAAGGGAACCCAAAAGACCCAGTACTTC
CASSLEKGTQKTQYF
>many|TRBJ2-4|TRBD1|TRBV7-2
TGTGCCAGCAGCGCCCGGGACAGGCCGGGGACGGCGGAAAACATTCAGTACTTC
CASSARDRPGTAENIQYF
>.|TRBJ2-1|.|TRBV4-1
TGCGCCAGAAGCCAAGAGGGAAGCTCCTACAATGAGCAGTTCTTC
CARSQEGSSYNEQFF
>few|TRBJ1-1|TRBD1|TRBV20-1
TGCAGTGCTGATGCGGGACAGCTCATGAACACTGAAGCTTTCTTT
CSADAGQLMNTEAFF
>.|TRBJ1-2|.|TRBV7-4
TGTGCCAGCAGCTCAGGCCTGACTTTCTATGGCTACACCTTC
CASSSGLTFYGYTF
>.|TRBJ1-2|TRBD1|TRBV7-2
TGTGCCAGCAGCGATGAAGGACAGGTTGGAGGCTACACCTTC
CASSDEGQVGGYTF
>.|TRBJ1-2|.|TRBV29-1
.
CSVATGSDGFTF
>few|TRBJ2-1|.|TRBV19
TGTGCCAGTAGTATAAGAGCCAGGCCAACTCAGTTCTTC
CASSIRARPTQFF
>.|TRBJ1-2|.|TRBV7-2
TGTGCCAGCAGCACCCAGACAGGAAACTATGGCTACACCTTC
CASSTQTGNYGYTF
>many|TRBJ1-1|TRBD1|TRBV6-1
TGTGCCAGCAGCCCAAGACCACCCCGGGACAGGGCCGTATTAAACACTGAAGCTTTCTTT
CASSPRPPRDRAVLNTEAFF
>few|TRBJ2-3|TRBD2|TRBV11-2
TGTGCCAGCAGCTTAGAGGGCGGGGGGGCGAATACGCAGTATTTT
CASSLEGGGANTQYF
>.|TRBJ1-1|.|TRBV5-3
TGTGCCAGCAGCCCCCAGTCTGGGGACACTGAAGCTTTCTTT
CASSPQSGDTEAFF
>.|TRBJ2-5|.|TRBV5-1
TGCGCCACAAGGGGGGATTTAAGTGAGACCCAGTACTTC
CATRGDLSETQYF
>many|TRBJ2-7|.|TRBV7-2
TGTGCCAGCAGCTTAGCGCGGGACAGTCGGGGCTCCTACGAGCAGTACTTC
CASSLARDSRGSYEQYF
>.|TRBJ1-1|TRBD1|TRBV7-9
TGTGCCAGCAGCTTACAGGGGGACGACACTGAAGCTTTCTTT
CASSLQGDDTEAFF
>few|TRBJ1-2|.|TRBV6-1
TGTGCCAGCAGTGAAGCCGGGGGGGTTCGCTATGGCTACACCTTC
CASSEAGGVRYGYTF
>few|TRBJ1-1|.|TRBV5-4
TGTGCCAGCAGCTTGGAGGGGGGGATAGTGAACACTGAAGCTTTCTTT
CASSLEGGIVNTEAFF
>few|TRBJ1-1|.|TRBV12-3/TRBV12-4
TGTGCCAGCAGCCCGGGGGGAGGAGGAGTAGCTTTCTTT
CASSPGGGGVAFF
>.|TRBJ2-7|TRBD1|TRBV5-1
TGCGCCAGCAGCTCTTGGACAGGGCCAAACTACGAGCAGTACTTC
CASSSWTGPNYEQYF
>few|TRBJ2-1|TRBD1|TRBV6-5
TGTGCCAGCAGTACCTACAGGGGGTCCTACAATGAGCAGTTCTTC
CASSTYRGSYNEQFF
>once|TRBJ2-2|.|TRBV2
TGTGCCAGCAGCGAAGCGGTCAACACCGGGGAGCTGTTTTTT
CASSEAVNTGELFF
>many|TRBJ1-2|.|TRBV7-8
TGTGCCAGCAGCTTAGCGGCCGGGGGCGGCTACACCTTC
CASSLAAGGGYTF
>many|TRBJ2-1|TRBD2|TRBV12-3/TRBV12-4
TGTGCCAGCAGGGGGACCGGGACTAGCGGGGGGGTTAGCTCCTACAATGAGCAGTTCTTC
CASRGTGTSGGVSSYNEQFF
>.|TRBJ2-4|.|TRBV25-1
TGTGCCAGCAGTGAGGAACGGACTGGAAACATGCAGTACTTC
CASSEERTGNMQYF